The 25 T cell receptor beta chains below all came from one sample that was sequenced in a study of cytomegalovirus exposure and HLA in healthy donors. 60 Vbeta and 13 Jbeta primers were used in PCR. Sequenced by immunoSEQ multiplex PCR; TCRdb stores in-frame clones only, minus some. The repertoire has about 100,000 clones, about 81% of them found once; the top ten carry under 11%. What was sequenced was PBMCs. The receptors here all came from a man in his fifties in good health and CMV-seronegative.

The chain has TRBV5-6 and TRBJ1-5; possible D gene TRBD1, 5 bases. V was cut by 4 bases and J by 3 bases, with 17 bases left in between. Per germline, CDR1 SGHDT and CDR2 YYEEEE. The CDR3 consists of 16 residues. The CDR3 DNA reads TGTGCCAGCAGCCCCCTTGGGGGGGGGAACAATCAGCCCCAGCATTTT. It is translated as CASSPLGGGNNQPQHF.

In its sample, this clone was seen a few times. This chain uses TRBV6-5 with TRBJ2-1; the D gene is possibly TRBD2 (6 bases). This CDR3 has 15 amino acids. In germline, CDR1 is MNHEY, CDR2 SVGAGI. V dropped 2 bases and J dropped 8 bases, with 16 bases sitting between them. The CDR3 protein is CASSYIRGYEDEQFF. CDR3 DNA sequence: TGTGCCAGCAGTTACATACGGGGGTATGAGGATGAGCAGTTCTTC.

DNA of the CDR3: TGTGCCAGCAGCTTGGATCCCCAGGGTCACACCACAGATACGCAGTATTTT. Translated: CASSLDPQGHTTDTQYF. This chain links TRBV5-6 with TRBJ2-3; D possibly corresponds to TRBD1 (5 bases). V was cut by 0 bases and J by 2 bases, with 16 bases left in between. The CDR3 runs to 17 residues. In germline, CDR1 is SGHDT, CDR2 YYEEEE. Based on the CDR3 plus reference TRBV5-6 and TRBJ2-3, the full variable domain is DAGVTQSPTHLIKTRGQQVTLRCSPKSGHDTVSWYQQALGQGPQFIFQYYEEEERQRGNFPDRFSGHQFPNYSSELNVNALLLGDSALYLCASSLDPQGHTTDTQYFGPGTRLTVL.

CDR3 nucleotide sequence: TGTGCCAGCAGACCCTTTCAGGGGGCACCCCAGCCCCAGCATTTT. Translated, it gives CASRPFQGAPQPQHF. The chain recombines TRBV6-1 with TRBJ1-5; 8 bases line up with TRBD1. The CDR3 sequence is 15 residues long. J lost 7 bases, V lost 6 bases, and 11 bases had no gene match. Germline CDR1 is MNHNS and CDR2 is SASEGT.

The CDR3 is CASSENRVNTEAFF. The DNA for the CDR3 is TGTGCCAGCAGCGAAAACAGGGTGAACACTGAAGCTTTCTTT. The V gene is TRBV7-2, the J gene TRBJ1-1; D perhaps matches TRBD1 (6 bases). V lost 5 bases, J lost 0 bases, and 10 bases lay in between. This CDR3 has 14 residues. Germline CDR1 reads SGHTA; CDR2 reads FQGNSA.

The genes are TRBV7-2 and TRBJ2-5, with D uncertain. The CDR3 spans 12 residues. The V gene's germline CDR1 is SGHTA and CDR2 FQGNSA. Trimming took 1 base from V and 3 from J, leaving 3 bases between them. In DNA, the CDR3 is TGTGCCAGCAGCTTAGGAGAAGAGACCCAGTACTTC. This sequence encodes CASSLGEETQYF.

This chain links TRBV6-6 with TRBJ2-7; 8 bases match TRBD1. Germline CDR1 is MNHNY and CDR2 is SVGAGI (reference sequence). The CDR3 length is 14 residues. V lost 6 bases, J lost 7 bases, and 11 bases stayed unmatched. The CDR3 spells CASRERQGAGEQYF. Written as DNA, the CDR3 is TGTGCCAGCAGGGAAAGGCAGGGGGCCGGGGAGCAGTACTTC.

This chain joins TRBV5-1 and TRBJ2-1, with a tentative D call TRBD2 (5 bases). The CDR3 is 14 residues long. Germline V lookup: CDR1 SGHRS, CDR2 YFSETQ. V lost 2 bases to trimming and J lost 4 bases, with 10 bases between them. The CDR3 spells CASSFDRDYNEQFF. DNA for the CDR3: TGCGCCAGCAGCTTTGACCGGGATTACAATGAGCAGTTCTTC.

This clone was counted between two and nine times. The rearrangement joins TRBV2 to TRBJ1-1; D is ambiguous. Trimming cost V 7 bases and J 4 bases, with 16 bases left between them. This CDR3 spans 14 amino acids. Per germline, CDR1 SNHLY and CDR2 FYNNEI. DNA of the CDR3: TGTGCCAGCATCACTTCGGGCACTAGCACTGAAGCTTTCTTT. This sequence encodes CASITSGTSTEAFF.

V and J are TRBV6-5 and TRBJ1-3; 11 bases fit TRBD1. The V gene's germline CDR1 is MNHEY and CDR2 SVGAGI. CDR3 length equals 16 residues. V dropped 4 bases and J dropped 4; count of bases not matched to a gene: 6. The CDR3 DNA reads as TGTGCCAGCAGTTCCTCGGACAGGGGGCGCGGAAACACCATATATTTT. It yields the protein CASSSSDRGRGNTIYF.

The chain combines TRBV29-1 with TRBJ1-5; 9 positions match TRBD1. V was clipped by 4 bases and J by 3 bases; unmatched bases: 4. CDR3 length: 14 residues. Germline CDR1 and CDR2: SQVTM and ANQGSEA. For the CDR3, the DNA is TGCAGCGTTGCCGGGACAGGGTACAATCAGCCCCAGCATTTT. Encoded protein: CSVAGTGYNQPQHF.

This rearrangement joins TRBV29-1 to TRBJ1-3; no firm D call. Trimming pared 5 bases from V and 0 bases from J, leaving 5 bases between. The CDR3 covers 12 residues. Per germline, CDR1 SQVTM and CDR2 ANQGSEA. CDR3 in amino acids: CSVLSSGNTIYF. Here the CDR3 DNA reads TGCAGCGTTCTGAGCTCTGGAAACACCATATATTTT. The entire variable domain, with the rest obtained from reference TRBV29-1 and TRBJ1-3, is as follows: SAVISQKPSRDICQRGTSLTIQCQVDSQVTMMFWYRQQPGQSLTLIATANQGSEATYESGFVIDKFPISRPNLTFSTLTVSNMSPEDSSIYLCSVLSSGNTIYFGEGSWLTVV.

The J gene is TRBJ2-3, the V gene TRBV27, with 11 bases lining up with TRBD2. V lost 5 bases, J lost 1 base, and 5 bases stayed unmatched. The germline CDR1 and CDR2 sequences are MNHEY and SMNVEV (reference sequence). CDR3 length equals 16 residues. CDR3 amino acids: CASSPGLAERTDTQYF. CDR3 DNA sequence: TGTGCCAGCAGTCCGGGACTAGCGGAGCGCACAGATACGCAGTATTTT.

This sequence joins TRBV19 and TRBJ1-5, with TRBD1 as a possible D gene (5 bases). V lost 3 bases to trimming and J lost 5 bases, with 14 bases between them. Germline V gives CDR1 LNHDA, CDR2 SQIVND (reference sequence). CDR3 length: 15 amino acids. This CDR3 reads CASSIGGFGDQPQHF. The CDR3 DNA follows: TGTGCCAGTAGTATTGGGGGGTTTGGGGATCAGCCCCAGCATTTT.

The chain uses TRBV7-2 and TRBJ2-5; D not certain. Trimming shortened V by 7 bases and J by 0 bases, and 9 bases separated the two germline ends. CDR3 length: 13 amino acids. From germline, CDR1 is SGHTA and CDR2 FQGNSA. CDR3 sequence (DNA): TGTGCCAGCACCACATCCCACCAAGAGACCCAGTACTTC. Translation: CASTTSHQETQYF.

In DNA, the CDR3 is TGTGCCAGCAGGCCAGGGAGGTCCGGTGAAAAACTGTTTTTT. Protein: CASRPGRSGEKLFF. V gene TRBV27 combines with J gene TRBJ1-4, with TRBD1 as a possible D gene (5 bases). The CDR3 runs to 14 residues. Between the trimmed V and J ends, which lost 6 bases and 7 bases, there was a span of 15 bases. Germline lookup yields CDR1 MNHEY and CDR2 SMNVEV (reference sequence).

The V and J genes are TRBV11-2 and TRBJ2-7, with D possibly matching TRBD1 (6 bases). CDR1 is SGHAT and CDR2 is FQNNGV in the germline V gene. The V gene lost 1 base and the J gene lost 4 bases, with 11 bases spanning the gap. The CDR3 is made up of 14 amino acids. DNA of the CDR3: TGTGCCAGCAGCTTAGCCTGGGGGCGGTACGAGCAGTACTTC. It translates to CASSLAWGRYEQYF.

The chain combines TRBV30 with TRBJ2-5; D possibly corresponds to TRBD2 (7 bases). Trimming removed 4 bases from V and 5 bases from J, with 14 bases in between. Germline assignment: CDR1 GTSNPN and CDR2 SVGIG (reference sequence). The CDR3 sequence is 13 residues long. CDR3 coding DNA: TGTGCCTGGACTGCGGGGGCAGGGGAGACCCAGTACTTC. As protein: CAWTAGAGETQYF. The full variable domain, its missing parts supplied by reference TRBV30 and TRBJ2-5, is SQTIHQWPATLVQPVGSPLSLECTVEGTSNPNLYWYRQAAGRGLQLLFYSVGIGQISSEVPQNLSASRPQDRQFILSSKKLLLSDSGFYLCAWTAGAGETQYFGPGTRLLVL.

In this sample, this clone turned up a few times. The rearrangement joins TRBV28 to TRBJ2-7, with D tentatively TRBD2 (6 bases). CDR3 length: 16 amino acids. The V end was cut by 2 bases, the J end by 2 bases, with 16 bases between. CDR1 and CDR2 (germline): MDHEN, SYDVKM. This chain's CDR3 is CASSLIPGTPTYEQYF. The CDR3 nucleotides read TGTGCCAGCAGTTTAATACCGGGGACTCCTACCTACGAGCAGTACTTC.

Only a few counts were recorded for this clone. CDR3 sequence (DNA): TGTGCCAGCGGGACTCAGGCTTCGGCAGATACGCAGTATTTT. Translated, it gives CASGTQASADTQYF. V usage is TRBV28 and J usage is TRBJ2-3; a weak D match, TRBD2 (6 bases). Germline assignment: CDR1 MDHEN and CDR2 SYDVKM. V was cut by 8 bases and J by 4 bases, with 16 bases left in between. This CDR3 is 14 amino acids long.

The gene calls are TRBV30 and TRBJ1-1, with D hard to call. Germline V gives CDR1 GTSNPN, CDR2 SVGIG (reference sequence). With 2 bases removed from V and 10 bases from J, the gap between germline ends came to 23 bases. This CDR3 spans 15 amino acids. The CDR3 DNA reads TGTGCCTGGAGTTACCCGGACTCCCTCCTCTGGGGAGCTTTCTTT. Its translation is CAWSYPDSLLWGAFF.

The chain combines TRBV5-4 with TRBJ2-4; no definite D call. Germline-derived CDR1 and CDR2 are SGHNT and YYREEE (reference sequence). Trimming removed 0 bases at V and 1 base at J, with 8 bases between. The CDR3 covers 15 residues. The CDR3 spells CASSLDPGAKNIQYF. The CDR3 DNA is TGTGCCAGCAGCTTGGACCCCGGGGCCAAAAACATTCAGTACTTC. Together with reference TRBV5-4 and TRBJ2-4, the CDR3 gives the full variable domain: ETGVTQSPTHLIKTRGQQVTLRCSSQSGHNTVSWYQQALGQGPQFIFQYYREEENGRGNFPPRFSGLQFPNYSSELNVNALELDDSALYLCASSLDPGAKNIQYFGAGTRLSVL.

The chain uses TRBV28 and TRBJ1-4, with TRBD1 identical over 8 bases. V was clipped by 4 bases and J by 3 bases; unmatched bases: 7. CDR1 MDHEN and CDR2 SYDVKM come from the germline V gene. The CDR3 is made up of 16 amino acids. Here the CDR3 reads CASSSRQGYSNEKLFF. The CDR3 nucleotides read TGTGCCAGCAGTTCCAGACAGGGGTACTCTAATGAAAAACTGTTTTTT.

Only one count was recorded for this clone. The chain links TRBV27 to TRBJ2-7; D might be TRBD2 (6 bases). Per germline, CDR1 MNHEY and CDR2 SMNVEV (reference sequence). The length of the CDR3 is 15 residues. Trimming stripped 4 bases from V and 3 bases from J, with 16 bases between. CDR3 sequence reads: CASSSTDRRGYEQYF. The CDR3, as DNA: TGTGCCAGCAGTTCGACAGATCGGAGGGGCTACGAGCAGTACTTC.

This clone has a handful of counts. The chain recombines TRBV30 with TRBJ2-7; D is perhaps TRBD2 (6 bases). V was trimmed by 4 bases and J by 0 bases, leaving 13 bases between them. This CDR3 is built from 14 residues. Germline values: CDR1 GTSNPN, CDR2 SVGIG (reference sequence). The CDR3 nucleotides are TGTGCCTGGATGCGGGGCCCTAGCTCCTACGAGCAGTACTTC. As protein: CAWMRGPSSYEQYF. Based on the CDR3 plus reference TRBV30 and TRBJ2-7, the full variable domain is SQTIHQWPATLVQPVGSPLSLECTVEGTSNPNLYWYRQAAGRGLQLLFYSVGIGQISSEVPQNLSASRPQDRQFILSSKKLLLSDSGFYLCAWMRGPSSYEQYFGPGTRLTVT.